This paragraph covers one TCR beta chain sequence. The entry originates in a study of blood T cells in healthy people across ages. Together with a sample-barcoded 5' primer, a J-beta primer mix was included in a second PCR lasting about 7 to 11 cycles. In TCRdb, the 5' RACE reads were re-called with MiXCR into one record per CDR3 protein. The data show hundreds of thousands of distinct CDR3 sequences, under 55% seen once. V lost 1 base, J lost 11 bases, and 11 bases lay in between. This CDR3 comprises 12 residues. Germline V lookup: CDR1 MNHNS, CDR2 SASEGT. The source material was blood. The chain joins TRBV6-1 to TRBJ2-5; tentatively, D is TRBD1 (5 bases). The sequence came from a man aged 55 to 69 in good health. CDR3 in DNA: TGTGCCAGCAGTGAAGGGACACCCTCACAGTACTTC. This gives the protein CASSEGTPSQYF.